This TCR beta chain was sequenced for a study of shared clonotypes between healthy human individuals (dated by TCRdb to 2018 to 2020). General notes on the study: The cohort comprised a couple of women and a few men aged 18 to 49 years. Libraries were prepared and TCR repertoires were sequenced by different laboratories using diverse techniques, in order to increase sequencing depth and limit assay-specific biases. Blood TCR repertoires of a handful of healthy adults were deeply sequenced to estimate repertoire size and the extent of clonotype sharing between individuals. For each donor, CD4 naive and CD4 memory were each given three plates, CD8 naive was given two plates, and CD8 memory was given one plate. Leukapheresis yielded between about 0.85 and 9.5 billion PBMCs per donor.

Healthy HIV-negative adults with no recently reported acute infections or vaccinations were included as donors. Every donor was a Caucasian adult residing in Nashville, Tennessee, USA. Magnetic negative selection was used to enrich CD4+ T cells, after which naive cells were positively selected on CD45RA and the negative fraction became the memory subset. After blood collection by leukapheresis, PBMCs were isolated using Ficoll-Histopaque density gradient centrifugation and then cryopreserved in the vapor phase of liquid nitrogen. Purity and quantity of every magnetically sorted T cell population were checked by analytical flow cytometry. Genomic DNA was isolated from each sorted fraction and quantified by UV absorbance on a Nanodrop 2000c. Using the deep immunoSEQ assay, multiplex PCR amplified TCR CDR3 regions from genomic DNA. Extracted genomic DNA from each cell subset was distributed evenly across all wells of several immunoSEQ 96-well plates, and each plate was treated as a replicate. Each replicate PCR for sorted subsets received around 210 ng genomic DNA, equal to tens of thousands of T cell genomes. Purified libraries were measured with a Qubit 3.0 fluorometer, size-checked on a Bioanalyzer 2100, and measured again with the KAPA Library Quantification kit. Every immunoSEQ 96-well plate was sequenced on a dedicated single-read 150-cycle Illumina NextSeq 550 flow cell. Concerning the study's data processing: Because the immunoSEQ output held only junctional sequences and lacked quality scores, the filtering could not match the filtering applied to full-length reads. Sequences were annotated with PyIR, a Python wrapper for IgBLAST v1.9, and V/J genes and CDR3 were assigned using IMGT germline references. Any read was removed if the V/J assignment was weak (E-value above 1e-6), the CDR3 was missing, or the read contained stop codons, out-of-frame junctions, or ambiguous translated residues. V3J clonotypes were defined as sequences sharing the same inferred V gene, J gene, and CDR3 amino acid sequence. Percentage overlap between repertoires was calculated by dividing the number of shared unique clonotypes by the size of the smaller repertoire. Three approaches were used to assess repertoire richness: RTK rarefaction, the Chao1 estimator, and Recon v2.1 estimates of unobserved clonotypes. For all TCRbeta clonotypes obtained by the gDNA method from a few donors, generation probabilities were computed with OLGA. The table was pulled from immuneACCESS by TCRdb, which kept in-frame rearrangements only. Such tables lose some clones; where checked, under half of the loss comes from unresolved V genes, and the rest has no known cause. That table supplies the V and J calls and clone size; D and trimming were determined from the DNA. This sample is represented by over a million clones; approximately 97% of them were singletons. The top ten clones comprise approximately 1% of the sample.

The paper as a whole reports these results and caveats: Pairwise subsampling indicated that sequencing depth was expected to affect the degree of clonotype sharing among donors. Higher generation probabilities were observed for clonotypes shared by all four sorted-subset donors than for non-shared clonotypes. Naive subsets generally had larger estimated clonotype richness than memory subsets did. When a few donors were compared, the shared fraction of clonotypes was 5% to 6.5% for naive CD4, approximately 3.5% for naive CD8, roughly 2.3% for memory CD4, and 0.35% to 0.5% for memory CD8. Rarefaction of sorted-subset datasets indicated incomplete sequencing despite the large sequencing depth. Because the study included only a small number of donors, the genetic and exposure-history diversity represented was limited. Only blood was sampled, and tissue TCR repertoires likely differ from those in blood.

About this clone: The antigen it recognizes is unknown. No base qualities exist here, and no much larger clone lies one base off it.

The trim is 4 bases for V and 1 base for J, with a gap of 6 bases between the germline ends. Looking up the germline V gene yields CDR1 SGHTA and CDR2 FQGNSA. The CDR3 has 13 amino acids, counting the end cysteine and phenylalanine. The kept DNA is CDR3 alone, 39 bases in frame from the first base. Recombination connected TRBV7-2 to TRBJ2-3; the D segment cannot be called with confidence. Input material: naive CD4+ T cells sorted from blood. The label giving this sample's cell subset or site can be read as: CD45RA+ positively selected. This sequence was found in a man aged 30 to 45 in good health. The CDR3: CASSSDRTDTQYF. The DNA sequence follows: TGTGCCAGCAGCTCCGACCGCACAGATACGCAGTATTTT.